The 15 T cell receptor beta chains given below trace back to one sample, sequenced in a study of vaccination and CD4 T cells after COVID-19. Oncomine TCR Beta short-read sequencing was applied to DNA from cultured CD4+ T cells. Each CDR3 protein gets one entry after TCRdb re-called the PCR reads with MiXCR. The repertoire holds just over 14,000 distinct CDR3 sequences, with around 67% as singletons. Antigen specificity for these receptors is unknown. As for treatment: roughly 10-day PBMC culture with coronavirus spike peptide pools or control peptides (ViraFEST assay). Sequenced material: CD4+ T cells from blood, cultured in vitro. The receptors come from a human donor who had recovered from COVID-19.

The CDR3 here is CASSSQGQGGGGYTF. DNA for the CDR3: TGTGCCAGCAGCTCGCAGGGACAGGGCGGCGGGGGCTACACCTTC. The V call is TRBV7-2, the J call TRBJ1-2; 9 nucleotides line up with TRBD1. Germline trimming cut 4 bases from V and 8 bases from J; bases unmatched to any gene: 11. Germline values: CDR1 SGHTA, CDR2 FQGNSA. CDR3 length equals 15 residues.

The chain uses TRBV5-4 and TRBJ1-2, with D perhaps TRBD1 (6 bases). The germline CDR1 and CDR2 sequences are SGHNT and YYREEE (reference sequence). CDR3 length: 16 residues. V was clipped by 5 bases and J by 5 bases, with 22 bases between them. The CDR3, as DNA: TGTGCCAGCAGTCCGAGGAGAGGGGGGATTCGTTATGGCTACACCTTC. It yields the protein CASSPRRGGIRYGYTF.

In its sample, this clonotype was seen a few times. V and J are TRBV5-1 and TRBJ2-4; TRBD2 agrees at 11 bases. The CDR3 spans 17 residues. The V gene's germline CDR1 is SGHRS and CDR2 YFSETQ. V gave up 3 bases and J gave up 0 bases; unmatched junction bases: 5. The CDR3 sequence: CASSWTSGSPAKNIQYF. The CDR3, as DNA: TGCGCCAGCAGCTGGACTAGCGGGTCACCAGCCAAAAACATTCAGTACTTC.

In its sample, this clonotype is medium-sized. The CDR3: CSAQVQGKASTDTQYF. The DNA of the CDR3 is TGCAGTGCTCAGGTACAGGGAAAAGCTAGCACAGATACGCAGTATTTT. J is TRBJ2-3 and V is TRBV20-1, with a tentative D call TRBD1 (6 bases). The CDR3 extends over 16 amino acids. CDR1 and CDR2 from the germline V gene are DFQATT and SNEGSKA (reference sequence). With 5 bases removed from V and 0 bases from J, the gap between germline ends came to 18 bases.

This rearrangement joins TRBV7-8 to TRBJ1-2; D is possibly TRBD1 (6 bases). V shed 4 bases and J shed 8 bases, with 14 bases lying between them. CDR3 length: 13 amino acids. Germline V gene data show CDR1 as SGHVS and CDR2 as FQNEAQ. The CDR3 here is CASSSLYRDGYTF. Written as DNA, the CDR3 is TGTGCCAGCAGCTCCCTTTACAGGGACGGCTACACCTTC.

CDR3 in DNA: TGTGCCAGCAGCGATCGACAGGGCCCCGGGGAGCTGTTTTTT. Residues: CASSDRQGPGELFF. The rearrangement uses TRBV7-9 and TRBJ2-2, with 7 bases matching TRBD1. V was clipped by 5 bases and J by 6 bases; unmatched bases: 6. CDR1 and CDR2 from the germline V gene are SEHNR and FQNEAQ (reference sequence). The CDR3 runs to 14 residues.

V usage is TRBV11-2 and J usage is TRBJ2-7; D remains unclear. The V end lost 4 bases, the J end lost 5 bases, and 15 bases lay between the germline ends. The CDR3 has 14 residues. Per the germline V gene, CDR1 is SGHAT and CDR2 is FQNNGV. The CDR3 loop reads CASSSPRATHEQYF. Here the CDR3 DNA reads TGTGCCAGCAGCTCCCCCCGGGCGACCCACGAGCAGTACTTC.

This clonotype came up once. The chain combines TRBV2 with TRBJ1-1; tentatively, D is TRBD1 (6 bases). Per germline, CDR1 SNHLY and CDR2 FYNNEI. The CDR3 is 14 residues long. V was clipped by 5 bases and J by 0 bases, with 10 bases between them. The DNA for the CDR3 is TGTGCCAGCAGTTTCAGGGGACTGAACACTGAAGCTTTCTTT. Amino acids: CASSFRGLNTEAFF.

The chain employs TRBV20-1 and TRBJ1-6, with a tentative D call TRBD1 (5 bases). Deletions cut 3 bases from V and 9 bases from J, with 18 bases between. The CDR3 totals 15 residues. Germline assignment: CDR1 DFQATT and CDR2 SNEGSKA (reference sequence). The CDR3 region has the DNA TGCAGTGCTAGCACGCCGGGACTTCCCATTTCACCCCTCCACTTT. It specifies CSASTPGLPISPLHF.

This clonotype is large within its sample. The chain has TRBV27 and TRBJ1-1, with D maybe TRBD1 (6 bases). Per the germline V gene, CDR1 is MNHEY and CDR2 is SMNVEV (reference sequence). The CDR3 consists of 16 residues. V lost 2 bases, J lost 4 bases, and 17 bases lay in between. The CDR3 spells CASSLRGTGVGTEAFF. The CDR3, as DNA: TGTGCCAGCAGTTTAAGGGGGACGGGTGTTGGCACTGAAGCTTTCTTT.

This chain uses TRBV6-2 or TRBV6-3 with TRBJ1-2, with no clear D. The CDR3 loop spans 13 amino acids. Per germline, CDR1 MNHEY and CDR2 SVGEGT. The V end was cut by 8 bases, the J end by 4 bases, with 14 bases between. In nucleotides, the CDR3 is TGTGCCAGCGGCTTCCCACCGGTCTATGGCTACACCTTC. Its protein is CASGFPPVYGYTF.

This chain joins TRBV28 and TRBJ1-1; TRBD1 matches at 11 bases. The CDR3 is 17 residues long. The germline V gene encodes CDR1 MDHEN and CDR2 SYDVKM. V dropped 2 bases and J dropped 2; count of bases not matched to a gene: 7. CDR3 nucleotides: TGTGCCAGCAGTTTAGCGGGACAGGGGGTGATAAACACTGAAGCTTTCTTT. This translates into CASSLAGQGVINTEAFF.

The CDR3 nucleotides are TGTGCCAGCAGTTACGGGTTAGGCAGAGAAAACATTCAGTACTTC. Its protein is CASSYGLGRENIQYF. This rearrangement joins TRBV6-5 to TRBJ2-4; no firm D call. CDR3 length equals 15 residues. CDR1 and CDR2 (germline): MNHEY, SVGAGI. Trimming shortened V by 2 bases and J by 5 bases, and 13 bases separated the two germline ends.

Concerning this clonotype itself: Relative to the germline gene, one junction end is altered; a read error may explain this. This sequence joins TRBV5-6 and TRBJ2-5; TRBD2 agrees at 9 bases. The CDR3 spans 14 residues. CDR1 is SGHDT, CDR2 YYEEEE, per germline. The CDR3 reads CTSSLSGGQETQYF. CDR3 in DNA: TGTACCAGCAGCCTAAGCGGGGGGCAAGAGACCCAGTACTTC.

The chain has TRBV5-1 and TRBJ1-5; the D gene is possibly TRBD1 (5 bases). The CDR3 has 17 residues. Germline V CDR1 and CDR2: SGHRS, YFSETQ. The ends were cut back, 0 bases at V and 5 bases at J, with 18 bases in the middle. In DNA form, the CDR3 reads TGCGCCAGCAGCTTGGGGGGTCGGGGGTTAGAAGATCAGCCCCAGCATTTT. Protein sequence: CASSLGGRGLEDQPQHF.